This T cell receptor beta chain was found in a study of T-cell memory formation after mild COVID-19. Study as a whole: Largely, TCR clusters stayed within a single donor.

Constant-segment primers served in 5'RACE that generated TCR alpha and TCR beta cDNA libraries bearing sample barcodes and UMIs. TCRdb re-derived calls from the 5' RACE reads in MiXCR, one entry per CDR3 protein. The sample records 450,000 or so distinct CDR3 sequences, around a quarter being singletons. Points from the study as a whole: Among contracting clones, CD4+ were mainly CM/EM and CD8+ enriched in EMRA. Contracting clones, day 15 to 85, had balanced CD4/CD8, and later expanders favored CD4+.

This CDR3 spans 15 amino acids. Germline V gene lookup returns CDR1 SGHTA and CDR2 FQGNSA. The J segment lost 6 bases and the V segment lost 5 bases, leaving 8 bases of the junction unmatched. Concerning this clonotype: Its antigen is unidentified.

The sequence came from an adult woman who had mild COVID-19 (a few samples of this study predate the infection). Cell type and time point are not known. The sequencing sample was made of PBMCs or a T cell subset sorted from them (not recorded which). The chain employs TRBV7-2 and TRBJ2-1; 9 bases line up with TRBD2. CDR3 region: CASSPLPGLANEQFF. As DNA, the CDR3 is TGTGCCAGCAGCCCACTGCCGGGACTAGCCAATGAGCAGTTCTTC.